The next 22 T cell receptor beta chains were all read from a single sample in a study of cytomegalovirus exposure and HLA in healthy donors. A multiplex PCR was run with 60 Vbeta primers and 13 Jbeta primers. The assay was immunoSEQ multiplex PCR, and TCRdb's table has in-frame clones only and misses some. The table includes about 160,000 clones, 77% detected once. The source material was PBMCs. The receptors shown here come from a man between 50 and 59 years old in good health and CMV-seropositive.

The rearrangement uses TRBV5-6 and TRBJ2-3; 7 nucleotides match TRBD1. With 4 bases clipped from V and 3 bases from J, the junction kept 8 bases outside the gene matches. CDR1 is SGHDT, CDR2 YYEEEE, per germline. The CDR3 spans 15 residues. CDR3 sequence (DNA): TGTGCCAGCAGCCCGGACCCAGGGGGAACAGATACGCAGTATTTT. This translates into CASSPDPGGTDTQYF.

The chain carries TRBV7-6 and TRBJ1-6, with 7 bases matching TRBD1. J was trimmed by 5 bases and V by 4 bases; bases with no gene match: 5. Looked up from germline, CDR1 is SGHVS and CDR2 is FNYEAQ. The CDR3 is 15 residues long. The CDR3 nucleotides read TGTGCCAGCAGCTACGGGACAGAAAATAATTCACCCCTCCACTTT. Its protein is CASSYGTENNSPLHF. The whole variable domain, remainder taken from reference TRBV7-6 and TRBJ1-6, is GAGVSQSPRYKVTKRGQDVALRCDPISGHVSLYWYRQALGQGPEFLTYFNYEAQQDKSGLPNDRFSAERPEGSISTLTIQRTEQRDSAMYRCASSYGTENNSPLHFGNGTRLTVT.

In DNA, the CDR3 is TGTGCCAGCAGCGTAGATTGGAAGACAAACAACTATGGCTACACCTTC. It translates to CASSVDWKTNNYGYTF. J is TRBJ1-2 and V is TRBV9; D is ambiguous. V lost 0 bases and J lost 2, with 14 bases in between. The CDR3 totals 16 residues. Per the germline V gene, CDR1 is SGDLS and CDR2 is YYNGEE. The full variable domain, completed using reference TRBV9 and TRBJ1-2, is DSGVTQTPKHLITATGQRVTLRCSPRSGDLSVYWYQQSLDQGLQFLIQYYNGEERAKGNILERFSAQQFPDLHSELNLSSLELGDSALYFCASSVDWKTNNYGYTFGSGTRLTVV.

Points on this clone: The final CDR3 position lacks the conserved phenylalanine or tryptophan, pointing to a likely read error. This CDR3 is CASSQDSGGYGYTL. The CDR3 nucleotides are TGCGCCAGCAGCCAAGATAGCGGAGGCTATGGCTACACCCTC. The chain has TRBV4-3 and TRBJ1-2; D unclear. CDR3 length: 14 residues. Germline V gene sequence: CDR1 LGHNA, CDR2 YSLEER. Deletions cut 0 bases from V and 4 bases from J, with 9 bases between.

The chain recombines TRBV6-5 with TRBJ1-2; TRBD1 aligns across 10 bases. CDR1 and CDR2 (germline): MNHEY, SVGAGI. This CDR3 spans 13 amino acids. V was pared by 5 bases and J by 3 bases, with 0 bases of the junction left unmatched. The CDR3 coding sequence is TGTGCCAGCAGTGGGACAGGGGACTATGGCTACACCTTC. This codes for CASSGTGDYGYTF.

A remark on this clone: Additional DNA sequences in this sample encode the identical CDR3. The chain carries TRBV7-3 and TRBJ1-1, with a possible D match to TRBD1 (5 bases). Trimming took off 5 bases at V and 0 bases at J, with 7 bases between the two ends. Germline assignment: CDR1 SGHTA and CDR2 FQGTGA. This CDR3 has 13 residues. The CDR3 sequence is CASSRQLNTEAFF. The CDR3 nucleotides are TGTGCCAGCAGCAGACAGTTGAACACTGAAGCTTTCTTT.

This chain connects TRBV10-3 to TRBJ1-3, with unresolved D. V dropped 0 bases and J dropped 8 bases, with 8 bases sitting between them. The CDR3 has 13 residues. Germline values: CDR1 ENHRY, CDR2 SYGVKD. Here the CDR3 DNA reads TGTGCCATCAGTGAGTCGGGAGGACACACCATATATTTT. It encodes CAISESGGHTIYF.

V gene TRBV7-2 combines with J gene TRBJ1-6, with TRBD1 matching 7 bases. The CDR3 sequence is 14 residues long. Germline V gene data show CDR1 as SGHTA and CDR2 as FQGNSA. The V gene end was trimmed by 5 bases and the J gene end by 9 bases; junction bases not matched to a gene: 7. This CDR3 reads CASSLGQNSSPLHF. The CDR3 DNA reads TGTGCCAGCAGCCTGGGACAGAATTCTTCACCCCTCCACTTT.

This chain joins TRBV4-2 and TRBJ2-4; D perhaps matches TRBD1 (5 bases). This CDR3 has 15 residues. Trimming stripped 0 bases from V and 8 bases from J, with 14 bases between. Germline loops: CDR1 LGHNA, CDR2 YNFKEQ. CDR3 region: CASSQEGRELDIQYF. In DNA form, the CDR3 reads TGTGCCAGCAGCCAAGAGGGCAGGGAACTTGACATTCAGTACTTC.

The chain has TRBV27 and TRBJ2-1; 7 nucleotides agree with TRBD1. After removal of 5 bases from V and 4 bases from J, the junction contained 8 bases not matched to a gene. Germline assignment: CDR1 MNHEY and CDR2 SMNVEV (reference sequence). The CDR3 covers 15 residues. This CDR3 is CASSPQGVQYNEQFF. CDR3 coding DNA: TGTGCCAGCAGTCCCCAGGGGGTACAATACAATGAGCAGTTCTTC.

The chain combines TRBV7-9 with TRBJ1-6; no definite D call. Deletions cut 5 bases from V and 5 bases from J, with 16 bases between. The CDR3 length is 16 residues. Germline V gene sequence: CDR1 SEHNR, CDR2 FQNEAQ (reference sequence). The DNA of the CDR3 is TGTGCCAGCAGCCCGGAAGGAGGGTACCATAATTCACCCCTCCACTTT. As protein: CASSPEGGYHNSPLHF.

V and J are TRBV5-4 and TRBJ2-3; perhaps TRBD2 as D (7 bases). The CDR3 consists of 15 residues. Trimming left V 0 bases short and J 1 base short, with 9 bases between. Germline CDR1 SGHNT, CDR2 YYREEE (reference sequence). The CDR3: CASSLAGGRTDTQYF. CDR3 bases: TGTGCCAGCAGCTTGGCGGGGGGCCGCACAGATACGCAGTATTTT.

The J gene is TRBJ1-4, the V gene TRBV7-8; tentatively, D is TRBD1 (5 bases). The ends were cut back, 2 bases at V and 2 bases at J, with 18 bases in the middle. The CDR3 runs 18 residues. Germline assignment: CDR1 SGHVS and CDR2 FQNEAQ. This CDR3 is CASSLSPGRTRTNEKLFF. The CDR3, as DNA: TGTGCCAGCAGCTTATCCCCTGGACGGACAAGGACTAATGAAAAACTGTTTTTT.

The V gene is TRBV4-1, the J gene TRBJ1-2; 7 nucleotides align to TRBD1. The V and J ends lost 0 bases and 4 bases, in that order; junction bases with no gene match: 5. The CDR3 totals 15 residues. Germline V gives CDR1 MGHRA, CDR2 YSYEKL. CDR3 protein: CASSQETGMAYGYTF. CDR3 nucleotides: TGCGCCAGCAGCCAAGAGACAGGGATGGCCTATGGCTACACCTTC.

The chain carries TRBV5-1 and TRBJ1-6; D unresolved. V gave up 2 bases and J gave up 6 bases, with 9 bases separating them. This CDR3 comprises 14 residues. Germline V gives CDR1 SGHRS, CDR2 YFSETQ. This chain's CDR3 is CASSLRAPNSPLHF. The CDR3, as DNA: TGCGCCAGCAGCTTAAGAGCTCCTAATTCACCCCTCCACTTT.

The V gene is TRBV4-1, the J gene TRBJ1-1, with D uncertain. The CDR3 runs to 16 residues. The V end lost 0 bases, the J end lost 0 bases, and 11 bases lay between the germline ends. Germline CDR1 MGHRA, CDR2 YSYEKL. The CDR3 bases are TGCGCCAGCAGCCAAGAAGTAACAAATTTGAACACTGAAGCTTTCTTT. This sequence encodes CASSQEVTNLNTEAFF.

About this clone itself: A junction boundary mismatches the germline segment, possibly from a read error. CDR3 DNA sequence: TGCGCCACCAGCGGGGGGGGAGGAGAGACCCAGTACTTC. Translation gives CATSGGGGETQYF. The V gene is TRBV5-1, the J gene TRBJ2-5; 10 bases are shared with TRBD2. The CDR3 is 13 amino acids. Looked up from germline, CDR1 is SGHRS and CDR2 is YFSETQ. Filled out from reference TRBV5-1 and TRBJ2-5, the complete variable domain reads KAGVTQTPRYLIKTRGQQVTLSCSPISGHRSVSWYQQTPGQGLQFLFEYFSETQRNKGNFPGRFSGRQFSNSRSEMNVSTLELGDSALYLCATSGGGGETQYFGPGTRLLVL.

The CDR3 DNA is TGTGCCAGCAGCTGGTGGTCGGAGGGCTACACCTTC. This sequence encodes CASSWWSEGYTF. The chain has TRBV5-6 and TRBJ1-2; D ambiguous. Trimming left V 3 bases short and J 8 bases short, with 11 bases between. Germline lookup yields CDR1 SGHDT and CDR2 YYEEEE. The CDR3 loop spans 12 amino acids. Looking up the rest from reference TRBV5-6 and TRBJ1-2 gives the full variable domain: DAGVTQSPTHLIKTRGQQVTLRCSPKSGHDTVSWYQQALGQGPQFIFQYYEEEERQRGNFPDRFSGHQFPNYSSELNVNALLLGDSALYLCASSWWSEGYTFGSGTRLTVV.

The CDR3 region has the DNA TGCGCCAGCAGCTTGTACCCGGACAGAACTGATACGCAGTATTTT. As protein: CASSLYPDRTDTQYF. The rearrangement joins TRBV5-1 to TRBJ2-3, with a possible D match to TRBD1 (6 bases). The V gene's germline CDR1 is SGHRS and CDR2 YFSETQ. This CDR3 has 15 amino acids. Trimming pared 1 base from V and 6 bases from J, leaving 15 bases between.

The chain has TRBV30 and TRBJ2-2; 7 nucleotides align to TRBD2. Germline values: CDR1 GTSNPN, CDR2 SVGIG (reference sequence). This CDR3 region has 15 residues. Trimming took 3 bases from V and 4 from J; bases not matched to a gene: 8. The CDR3 protein is CAWRAGGSVTGELFF. Here the CDR3 DNA reads TGTGCCTGGAGGGCCGGGGGGTCGGTCACCGGGGAGCTGTTTTTT. The full variable domain, in which reference TRBV30 and TRBJ2-2 provide the parts outside the CDR3, is SQTIHQWPATLVQPVGSPLSLECTVEGTSNPNLYWYRQAAGRGLQLLFYSVGIGQISSEVPQNLSASRPQDRQFILSSKKLLLSDSGFYLCAWRAGGSVTGELFFGEGSRLTVL.

The V call is TRBV19, the J call TRBJ2-1; 12 bases map to TRBD2. With V trimmed by 5 bases and J by 14 bases, 10 bases remained unmatched. Per germline, CDR1 LNHDA and CDR2 SQIVND (reference sequence). The CDR3 consists of 14 residues. The CDR3 loop reads CASSPQASGGAEFF. The CDR3, as DNA: TGTGCCAGTAGTCCCCAGGCTAGCGGGGGGGCCGAGTTCTTC.

The chain is built from TRBV29-1 and TRBJ2-7, with 9 bases lining up with TRBD1. From germline, CDR1 is SQVTM and CDR2 ANQGSEA. The CDR3 sequence is 13 residues long. Trimming took 4 bases from V and 4 from J; bases not matched to a gene: 5. CDR3 sequence: CSVGDRDRYEQYF. CDR3 DNA: TGCAGCGTTGGGGACAGGGATAGATACGAGCAGTACTTC.